This T cell receptor beta chain originates from a study of cytomegalovirus exposure and HLA in healthy donors. About this clone itself: Its antigen is still unknown.

Some clones are missing from TCRdb's copy, which holds only in-frame ones; the method was immunoSEQ multiplex PCR. The sample has about 140,000 clones, just over 85% seen once; the top ten hold around 8%. General study findings and limits: Researchers counted roughly 150 TCR beta chains as cytomegalovirus-associated.

The V segment lost 6 bases and the J segment 6 bases; nucleotides outside the gene matches: 10. The CDR3 spans 15 residues. Per germline, CDR1 MNHNS and CDR2 SASEGT. The V call is TRBV6-1, the J call TRBJ1-5, with TRBD1 matching over 8 bases. Material: PBMCs. The TCR was taken from a woman aged 18 to 35 in good health and CMV-seropositive. The DNA for the CDR3 is TGTGCCAGCAGGAGCCCGGGACAGGCCGCTCAGCCCCAGCATTTT. Its protein product is CASRSPGQAAQPQHF.